A selection of T cell receptor beta chains follows, all from one sample in a study of T cell responses to AZD1222 COVID-19 vaccine. This table comes from immunoSEQ multiplex PCR, and its TCRdb copy is limited to in-frame clones, with some not included. The table lists approximately 99,000 clones, about 86% of them singletons. Sequences were derived from peripheral blood, sampled on day 0 of AZD1222 vaccination. These TCRs come from an adult in good health. Both conserved end residues are part of each CDR3. D genes are given only for firm matches. Clone size is given for some rows only: seen once, a few or many times, or a class if the clone is expanded.

J gene: TRBJ2-2; V gene: TRBV9; D gene: TRBD2; CDR3 length: 15; clone size: -; CDR3 protein: CASSVGLAHTGELFF; CDR3 DNA: TGTGCCAGCAGCGTAGGACTAGCCCACACCGGGGAGCTGTTTTTT
J gene: TRBJ2-5; V gene: TRBV19; D gene: -; CDR3 length: 14; clone size: -; CDR3 protein: CASSIDGGRETQYF; CDR3 DNA: TGTGCCAGTAGTATAGACGGGGGGCGGGAGACCCAGTACTTC
J gene: TRBJ1-1; V gene: TRBV7-9; D gene: -; CDR3 length: 13; clone size: -; CDR3 protein: CASSLEGTTEAFF; CDR3 DNA: TGTGCCAGCAGCTTAGAGGGTACGACTGAAGCTTTCTTT
J gene: TRBJ2-3; V gene: TRBV10-2; D gene: -; CDR3 length: 13; clone size: -; CDR3 protein: CASRGGFTDTQYF; CDR3 DNA: TGCGCCAGCAGGGGGGGTTTCACAGATACGCAGTATTTT
J gene: TRBJ2-5; V gene: TRBV4-1; D gene: -; CDR3 length: 13; clone size: -; CDR3 protein: CASSLTPQETQYF; CDR3 DNA: TGCGCCAGCAGCCTGACACCCCAAGAGACCCAGTACTTC
J gene: TRBJ2-3; V gene: TRBV29-1; D gene: TRBD1; CDR3 length: 16; clone size: -; CDR3 protein: CSSIPGLGQGGDTQYF; CDR3 DNA: TGCAGCTCGATCCCTGGGCTGGGACAGGGGGGGGATACGCAGTATTTT
J gene: TRBJ1-6; V gene: TRBV6-5; D gene: TRBD1; CDR3 length: 13; clone size: -; CDR3 protein: CASTGTVGSPLHF; CDR3 DNA: TGTGCCAGCACAGGGACAGTGGGTTCACCCCTCCACTTT
J gene: TRBJ2-5; V gene: TRBV28; D gene: -; CDR3 length: 14; clone size: few; CDR3 protein: CASSAPGARETQYF; CDR3 DNA: TGTGCCAGCAGTGCCCCAGGGGCTCGGGAGACCCAGTACTTC
J gene: TRBJ2-2; V gene: TRBV11-3; D gene: -; CDR3 length: 17; clone size: -; CDR3 protein: CASSSPRDTPNTGELFF; CDR3 DNA: TGTGCCAGCAGCAGCCCCCGGGACACTCCGAACACCGGGGAGCTGTTTTTT
J gene: TRBJ2-7; V gene: TRBV11-1; D gene: -; CDR3 length: 12; clone size: few; CDR3 protein: CASSGRGYEQYF; CDR3 DNA: TGTGCCAGCAGCGGGCGAGGTTACGAGCAGTACTTC
J gene: TRBJ1-5; V gene: TRBV2; D gene: TRBD1; CDR3 length: 15; clone size: -; CDR3 protein: CASSETGGSNQPQHF; CDR3 DNA: TGTGCCAGCAGTGAAACAGGGGGCAGCAATCAGCCCCAGCATTTT
J gene: TRBJ1-4; V gene: TRBV7-9; D gene: -; CDR3 length: 17; clone size: -; CDR3 protein: CASSLVLSGNANEKLFF; CDR3 DNA: TGTGCCAGCAGCTTAGTCCTATCAGGGAACGCGAATGAAAAACTGTTTTTT
J gene: TRBJ2-5; V gene: TRBV4-1; D gene: -; CDR3 length: 14; clone size: -; CDR3 protein: CASSQGRAQETQYF; CDR3 DNA: TGCGCCAGCAGCCAAGGCAGGGCCCAAGAGACCCAGTACTTC
J gene: TRBJ1-2; V gene: TRBV4-3; D gene: -; CDR3 length: 14; clone size: few; CDR3 protein: CASSQERMGYGYTF; CDR3 DNA: TGCGCCAGCAGCCAAGAGCGGATGGGATATGGCTACACCTTC
J gene: TRBJ1-2; V gene: TRBV20-1; D gene: -; CDR3 length: 11; clone size: -; CDR3 protein: CSASSGDGYTF; CDR3 DNA: TGCAGTGCTAGTTCGGGGGATGGCTACACCTTC
J gene: TRBJ2-3; V gene: TRBV5-1; D gene: -; CDR3 length: 11; clone size: -; CDR3 protein: CASGVGDTQYF; CDR3 DNA: TGCGCCAGCGGAGTAGGGGATACGCAGTATTTT
J gene: TRBJ2-5; V gene: TRBV30; D gene: TRBD1; CDR3 length: 16; clone size: -; CDR3 protein: CAWSVFEGAFGETQYF; CDR3 DNA: TGTGCCTGGAGTGTATTCGAGGGGGCCTTTGGGGAGACCCAGTACTTC
J gene: TRBJ2-7; V gene: TRBV7-9; D gene: TRBD1; CDR3 length: 14; clone size: -; CDR3 protein: CASSFTGVSYEQYF; CDR3 DNA: TGTGCCAGCAGCTTCACAGGGGTCTCCTACGAGCAGTACTTC
J gene: TRBJ2-2; V gene: TRBV27; D gene: TRBD1; CDR3 length: 19; clone size: -; CDR3 protein: CASNNPGQPRSMNTGELFF; CDR3 DNA: TGTGCCAGCAACAACCCGGGACAGCCTCGATCAATGAACACCGGGGAGCTGTTTTTT
J gene: TRBJ2-3; V gene: TRBV7-6; D gene: -; CDR3 length: 18; clone size: -; CDR3 protein: CASSSREGVGGSRGTQYF; CDR3 DNA: TGTGCCAGCAGCTCCCGCGAGGGGGTAGGGGGATCAAGGGGTACGCAGTATTTT
J gene: TRBJ2-5; V gene: TRBV5-5; D gene: -; CDR3 length: 15; clone size: -; CDR3 protein: CASSLNTAGQETQYF; CDR3 DNA: TGTGCCAGCAGCTTGAACACGGCAGGACAAGAGACCCAGTACTTC
J gene: TRBJ1-3; V gene: TRBV7-7; D gene: -; CDR3 length: 15; clone size: -; CDR3 protein: CASSNGNHGGNTIYF; CDR3 DNA: TGTGCCAGCAGCAACGGGAACCACGGTGGAAACACCATATATTTT
J gene: TRBJ2-5; V gene: TRBV9; D gene: TRBD1; CDR3 length: 15; clone size: -; CDR3 protein: CASSEGTGVEETQYF; CDR3 DNA: TGTGCCAGCAGCGAGGGGACAGGGGTGGAGGAGACCCAGTACTTC
J gene: TRBJ2-5; V gene: TRBV27; D gene: -; CDR3 length: 11; clone size: -; CDR3 protein: CASSLGETQYF; CDR3 DNA: TGTGCCAGCAGTTTAGGGGAGACCCAGTACTTC
J gene: TRBJ1-4; V gene: TRBV6-5; D gene: -; CDR3 length: 14; clone size: -; CDR3 protein: CASTHGTSNEKLFF; CDR3 DNA: TGTGCCAGCACCCACGGGACAAGTAATGAAAAACTGTTTTTT
J gene: TRBJ1-2; V gene: TRBV19; D gene: -; CDR3 length: 12; clone size: -; CDR3 protein: CASSIARDGYTF; CDR3 DNA: TGTGCCAGTAGTATAGCAAGGGACGGCTACACCTTC
J gene: TRBJ1-1; V gene: TRBV5-1; D gene: -; CDR3 length: 14; clone size: once; CDR3 protein: CASSAGLGSTEAFF; CDR3 DNA: TGCGCCAGCAGCGCGGGGCTGGGGAGCACTGAAGCTTTCTTT
J gene: TRBJ1-2; V gene: TRBV5-1; D gene: -; CDR3 length: 15; clone size: -; CDR3 protein: CASSLAPGINYGYTF; CDR3 DNA: TGCGCCAGCAGCTTGGCTCCAGGGATCAACTATGGCTACACCTTC
J gene: TRBJ2-5; V gene: TRBV5-1; D gene: TRBD2; CDR3 length: 16; clone size: few; CDR3 protein: CASSLGLAGGQETQYF; CDR3 DNA: TGCGCCAGCAGCTTGGGTTTGGCGGGGGGACAAGAGACCCAGTACTTC
J gene: TRBJ1-1; V gene: TRBV5-1; D gene: TRBD1; CDR3 length: 15; clone size: -; CDR3 protein: CASSPPDRGNTEAFF; CDR3 DNA: TGCGCCAGCAGCCCGCCTGACAGGGGTAACACTGAAGCTTTCTTT
J gene: TRBJ2-7; V gene: TRBV10-1; D gene: TRBD1; CDR3 length: 13; clone size: -; CDR3 protein: CASSPGGWNEQYF; CDR3 DNA: TGCGCCAGCAGTCCAGGGGGCTGGAACGAGCAGTACTTC
J gene: TRBJ2-7; V gene: TRBV9; D gene: TRBD1; CDR3 length: 15; clone size: -; CDR3 protein: CASSATGTGSHEQYF; CDR3 DNA: TGTGCCAGCAGCGCCACCGGGACAGGCTCCCACGAGCAGTACTTC
J gene: TRBJ1-4; V gene: TRBV3-1/TRBV3-2; D gene: TRBD1; CDR3 length: 15; clone size: -; CDR3 protein: CASSPTGISAEKLFF; CDR3 DNA: TGTGCCAGCAGCCCGACAGGGATCTCGGCTGAAAAACTGTTTTTT
J gene: TRBJ1-1; V gene: TRBV19; D gene: -; CDR3 length: 13; clone size: -; CDR3 protein: CASSIASNTEAFF; CDR3 DNA: TGTGCCAGTAGTATAGCTTCCAACACTGAAGCTTTCTTT
J gene: TRBJ2-5; V gene: TRBV6-1; D gene: -; CDR3 length: 14; clone size: -; CDR3 protein: CASSESFPSGTQYF; CDR3 DNA: TGTGCCAGCAGTGAGAGCTTCCCGTCGGGAACCCAGTACTTC
J gene: TRBJ2-1; V gene: TRBV28; D gene: -; CDR3 length: 16; clone size: -; CDR3 protein: CASSHQKKGSYNEQFF; CDR3 DNA: TGTGCCAGCAGCCATCAAAAGAAGGGCTCCTACAATGAGCAGTTCTTC
J gene: TRBJ2-7; V gene: TRBV6-6; D gene: TRBD1; CDR3 length: 14; clone size: -; CDR3 protein: CASRGGQGTYEQYF; CDR3 DNA: TGTGCCAGCCGTGGGGGACAGGGAACCTACGAGCAGTACTTC
J gene: TRBJ1-5; V gene: TRBV3-1/TRBV3-2; D gene: -; CDR3 length: 14; clone size: -; CDR3 protein: CASSQGGGDQPQHF; CDR3 DNA: TGTGCCAGCAGCCAAGGGGGGGGAGATCAGCCCCAGCATTTT
J gene: TRBJ1-2; V gene: TRBV14; D gene: -; CDR3 length: 17; clone size: -; CDR3 protein: CASSQGPSGEGDYGYTF; CDR3 DNA: TGTGCCAGCAGCCAAGGCCCCTCGGGGGAGGGAGACTATGGCTACACCTTC
J gene: TRBJ2-7; V gene: TRBV2; D gene: -; CDR3 length: 12; clone size: -; CDR3 protein: CASGPRGYEQYF; CDR3 DNA: TGTGCCAGCGGACCCAGGGGCTACGAGCAGTACTTC
J gene: TRBJ1-3; V gene: TRBV2; D gene: TRBD1; CDR3 length: 18; clone size: -; CDR3 protein: CASSDRPSGQVNRNTIYF; CDR3 DNA: TGTGCCAGCAGTGACCGGCCTTCGGGACAGGTGAACAGAAACACCATATATTTT